This entry features one T cell receptor beta chain sequence. What it recognizes is unknown. The source of the sample is a study of cytomegalovirus exposure and HLA in healthy donors. Study details: It was reported in a later analysis that the 100 to 150 validation repertoires used the same platform as the approximately 670 first-cohort repertoires. Overall study findings and caveats: TCR sequences were mostly rare, though some public TCRs occurred in many donors. According to a subsequent analysis, TCR clusters identified in the first cohort showed a tendency to co-occur across the 120 or so validation repertoires.

The data were produced by immunoSEQ multiplex PCR, yet TCRdb's version contains in-frame clones alone and is incomplete. The table includes some 70,000 clones, around four fifths detected once. The receptor was isolated from a man aged 25-45 years in good health and CMV-seronegative. Source material: PBMCs.

CDR3 nucleotide sequence: TGTGCCACCAGCAGTCCGACTAGCGGGGTAACCGGGGAGCTGTTTTTT. Protein sequence: CATSSPTSGVTGELFF. This chain links TRBV15 with TRBJ2-2; 11 bases match TRBD2. Germline V gives CDR1 LNHNV, CDR2 YYDKDF (reference sequence). The CDR3 sequence is 16 residues long. Trimming cost V 3 bases and J 5 bases; bases outside gene matches: 5.